This T cell receptor (beta chain) stems from a study of cytomegalovirus exposure and HLA in healthy donors (dated by TCRdb to 2015 to 2018). Study-wide context: According to an earlier analysis of 450 to 650 of the donors, about 179 million T cells yielded 95 million to 140 million unique TCR beta sequences and 276 Gb of sequence data. Of the roughly 400 genotyped donors, around 81% fell in the genetic ancestry cluster associated with self-reported Caucasian donors. Four or five DR-DQ haplotypes were handled as single units for association and clustering, since linkage in the cohort was strong. All discovery cohort repertoires had been generated on a single sequencing platform. In a later analysis, previously published TCR beta repertoires from more than 500 donors were re-analyzed and high-resolution HLA genotyping was added so that TCR occurrence patterns could be studied. The number of donors typed differed by locus, with about 629-640 for A, B, C, DRB1 and DQB1, around 500 for DQA1, some 570 for DPA1, and around 450 for DPB1. An early release that covered 640 HLA-typed donors contained approximately 290 gigabases of sequencing data and 75 million to 100 million unique TCR sequences. The study aimed to test whether cataloging public T cell receptors could reveal signatures of past pathogen exposure. To decide whether each TCR beta V gene segment behaved as functional or pseudogenic, an earlier analysis of several hundred of the donors relied on high-throughput TCR beta sequencing. The study combined high-throughput TCR immunosequencing, statistical association of individual TCRs with disease status, and machine learning to predict cytomegalovirus infection status. Besides the first cohort of approximately 670 subjects, a separate validation cohort made up of 120 different subjects was used. On average, roughly 250,000 unique TCR beta nucleotide sequences were sequenced per donor among more than 350 genotyped donors of the cohort, with around 19% of those sequences being non-productive. The study used immunosequencing to profile the T cell repertoires of approximately 630 subjects and linked those repertoires to cytomegalovirus serostatus. Rather than drawing on any new phenotypic data, the later analysis identified candidate immune exposures from TCR beta sequences and the way those sequences occurred across donors. Donor age, sex, ethnicity and CMV serostatus were compiled alongside the repertoire data. HLA typing covered class I and class II loci at four-digit resolution. Genome-wide SNP genotypes for about 60% of the 666 donors were used in a later genetic analysis, which treated that subset as a discovery cohort.

This clone appeared a few times. The target of this receptor is not known. No quality values exist for individual bases; no much larger clone is one base distant. From its cysteine to its phenylalanine, the CDR3 spans 12 amino acids. Only the CDR3 DNA stays, 36 bases, in frame from base 1. Trimming costs V 4 bases and J 4 bases, and their ends lie 8 bases apart. Via the germline V gene (reference sequence), CDR1 is SGHAT and CDR2 FQDESV. General conclusions and limits of the study: In an earlier analysis of some 500 of the donors, most TCR beta V segments appeared in productive rearrangements about 87% or about 30% of the time, broadly matching IMGT annotations. The sequencing pipeline was judged likely to have produced a cluster of highly shared sequence variants as a technical artifact. In this cohort, only TCR beta chains were sequenced, and detectable features were limited by the absence of alpha or paired-chain data. A few of the identified cytomegalovirus-associated TCR beta chains were confirmed in vitro to be specific for cytomegalovirus antigens. In a later analysis, several top co-occurrence clusters were reported to appear linked to parvovirus B19, influenza, CMV and Epstein-Barr virus. Compared with the approximately 720-donor mean, donors in an Asian-associated ancestry cluster had fewer N-insertions in productive TCRs, according to a later genetic analysis. A total of about 150 TCR beta chains were listed by the study as associated with cytomegalovirus. Presence/absence analyses assumed roughly uniform sequencing depth across donors, an assumption that may not hold. At a false discovery rate of 0.05, a later analysis linked around 15,000 TCR beta sequences to specific HLA alleles. Because HLA typing was unavailable for some donors at each locus, only the typed subset was used in association tests. The classifier was reported to diagnose cytomegalovirus status with high specificity and sensitivity in both the original and validation cohorts. Correlated functional status among segregating V segments might reflect linkage disequilibrium, but an unknown experimental factor could not be ruled out. Most TCR sequences were observed very rarely across donors, whereas some public TCRs were present in many individuals. A further reported finding was that TCR beta sequences accurately predicted the HLA-A and HLA-B alleles for most subjects in the first cohort. Some IMGT-functional V segments, including TRBV6-2 and TRBV6-3, could not be told apart with the 87-base-pair reads, so those segments were excluded. The earlier analysis of approximately 590 of the donors excluded about 16 rarely observed V segments, including chromosome 9 orphons, because counts were too low. An association between a missense DCLRE1C variant and V-gene and J-gene trimming of TCR beta chains was found in a later genetic analysis and replicated in an independent cohort. Compared with equally common non-associated chains, HLA-associated TCR beta chains in a later analysis were more clonally expanded and had lower generation probabilities. According to a later analysis, most CMV-associated TCR beta chains appeared to be HLA-restricted, and the HLA associations seemed to be driven largely by CMV exposure. It was suggested by the authors that the approach could potentially be generalized to other disease states and immunological phenotypes. In a later analysis, the rate of TCR association differed among HLA loci, with DRB1 alleles having the most associated TCRs and HLA-C alleles having the fewest. For the cohort, immune exposure information was limited to CMV serostatus. When HLA alleles, especially DR and DQ, strongly co-occurred, TCR associations were difficult to assign to individual alleles.

In total, 600 or so healthy bone marrow donors made up the cohort. Cohort members were all nominally healthy when sampled, although unrecorded immune exposures were likely present. The donor was CMV seropositive and was included in the group of approximately 300 seropositive cohort members. Each donor provided a peripheral blood sample, and peripheral blood mononuclear cells were used for TCR beta sequencing. The Qiagen DNeasy Blood Extraction Kit was used to extract genomic DNA from the blood cell samples. Library preparation was by the immunoSEQ multiplex PCR assay. A mixture of 60 forward primers for TCR Vbeta segments and 13 reverse primers for TCR Jbeta segments was used in the multiplex PCR. The CDR3 region of rearranged TCR beta genes was amplified from genomic DNA by a multiplex PCR assay. The Illumina HiSeq System was used to sequence the amplified TCR beta libraries as 87-base-pair reads. In the authors' own workflow: A later analysis tallied 75 million to 95 million unique TCR beta chains across the 666 repertoires, and around 10 million of those chains were shared by two or more donors. Raw reads were error-corrected and collapsed into unique sequences with a nearest-neighbor algorithm that merged closely related sequences to remove PCR and sequencing errors. CDR3 sequences were aligned to IMGT reference sequences to assign V, D and J gene segments. For a sequence to be retained, at least a six-nucleotide match to both a V gene segment and a J gene segment was required. Rearrangements were called productive when the CDR3 lacked stop codons and stayed in frame with V and J; all others were non-productive. Following IMGT convention, CDR3 was defined as the stretch from the second conserved V-encoded cysteine up to the conserved J-encoded phenylalanine. Sequences without an unambiguous match to a single V gene segment were excluded from the earlier analysis of almost 600 of the donors. An earlier analysis of several hundred of the donors called V segments functional above 56.7% productive rearrangements and segregating when the between-donor standard deviation exceeded 5%. To diagnose cytomegalovirus status from the catalog of TCR beta chain sequences, a statistical classification framework was built. In a later analysis, V and J genes were assigned by comparing TCR nucleotide sequences against IMGT/GENE-DB human TR gene sequences. In a later analysis, CDR3 sequences and most-parsimonious VDJ recombination scenarios were assigned using the TCRdist pipeline. In a later analysis, each TCR beta chain was defined by its CDR3 amino acid sequence together with its V-gene family, and reads without a unique V-gene family were excluded. A later analysis removed roughly 590 highly shared, low-generation-probability nucleotide sequences to deal with suspected cross-contamination and a sequencing artifact. In a later analysis, a clonal expansion index was calculated for each public chain from normalized within-repertoire ranks of inferred template counts. In a later analysis, generation probabilities were computed with a VDJ recombination model fitted to out-of-frame rearrangements, and the resulting probabilities were checked against IGoR. In a later analysis, TCR-TCR, TCR-HLA and TCR-CMV co-occurrence was scored with hypergeometric tests, and a repertoire-size bias correction was applied to TCR pairs. In a later analysis, false discovery rates were estimated by permuting HLA or CMV assignments 20 times. In a later analysis, co-occurring TCRs were grouped using DBSCAN, and TCRdist sequence similarity was added for clustering within HLA-allele-positive subsets. Co-occurrence clustering excluded repertoires with fewer than 30,000 or more than 120,000 public chains, plus five with anomalous nucleotide sharing. What TCRdb holds here is the immuneACCESS table cut down to in-frame rearrangements. Part of the clones is not present; checked against another copy, under half of the missing clones reflect an unresolved V gene, and the others are unexplained. The V and J calls and clone size are taken from that table; D and trimming were inferred from the DNA. For this sample there are about 120,000 clones; roughly 15% appear just once. The ten biggest clones cover approximately 2.9% of the sample.

Sequencing used PBMCs. Recombination joined TRBV11-1 with TRBJ2-7, and possibly TRBD1, on 6 matching bases. The TCR sequence derives from a female donor in good health and CMV-seropositive. The nucleotide sequence is TGTGCCAGCAGCTCCAGGGGTTACGAGCAGTACTTC. The resulting protein is CASSSRGYEQYF.